This TCR beta chain appears in the sequencing data of a study of control samples from healthy donors and cancer patients. Sequencing was performed with immunoSEQ multiplex PCR; in TCRdb, only in-frame clones are kept and a portion is missing. The sample comprises over 150,000 clones, 90% to 95% of which are singletons, and approximately 1.4% rests with the top ten. The CDR3 runs 17 residues. Germline trimming cut 0 bases from V and 3 bases from J; bases unmatched to any gene: 11. CDR1 is SGHRS, CDR2 YFSETQ, per germline. Sequencing was done on a sample of blood. This TCR derives from a woman aged 18-29 years in good health. The chain links TRBV5-1 to TRBJ1-2; TRBD1 matches 7 bases. The CDR3 DNA reads as TGCGCCAGCAGCTTGGCCCGGGACAGACCCGGGTACTATGGCTACACCTTC. Its protein product is CASSLARDRPGYYGYTF.